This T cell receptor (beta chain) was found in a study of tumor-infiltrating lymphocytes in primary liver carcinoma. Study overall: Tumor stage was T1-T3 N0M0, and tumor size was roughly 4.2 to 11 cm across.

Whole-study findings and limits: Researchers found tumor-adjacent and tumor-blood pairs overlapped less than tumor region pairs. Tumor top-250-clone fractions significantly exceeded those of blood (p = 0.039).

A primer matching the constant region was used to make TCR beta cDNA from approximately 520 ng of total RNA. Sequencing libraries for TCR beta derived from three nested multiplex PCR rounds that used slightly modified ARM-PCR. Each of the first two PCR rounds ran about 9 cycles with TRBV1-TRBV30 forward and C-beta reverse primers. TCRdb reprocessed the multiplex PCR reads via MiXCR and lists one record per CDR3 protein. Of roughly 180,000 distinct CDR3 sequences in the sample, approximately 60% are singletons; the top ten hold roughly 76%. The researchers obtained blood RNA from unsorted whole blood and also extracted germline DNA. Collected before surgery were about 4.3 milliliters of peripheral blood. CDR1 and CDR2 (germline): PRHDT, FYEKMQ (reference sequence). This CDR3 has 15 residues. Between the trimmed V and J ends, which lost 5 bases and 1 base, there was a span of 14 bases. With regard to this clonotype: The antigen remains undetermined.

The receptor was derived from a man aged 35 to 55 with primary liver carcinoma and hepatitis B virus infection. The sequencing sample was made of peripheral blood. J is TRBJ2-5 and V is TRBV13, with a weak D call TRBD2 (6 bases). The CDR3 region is CASSRPGEGQETQYF. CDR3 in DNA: TGTGCCAGCAGCCGACCGGGAGAAGGCCAAGAGACCCAGTACTTC.